Below, 10 T cell receptor beta chains from the same sample are listed, as sequenced in a study of CD8+ T cells in alopecia areata. Sequencing templates came from extracted RNA that was reverse transcribed into cDNA. Sequencing used immunoSEQ multiplex PCR; TCRdb keeps in-frame clones, though not all of them. This table holds some 240,000 clones, about 53% found once. The sample was CD4+ T cells sorted from blood, taken at week 0. The source of these receptors is a human donor with alopecia areata.

This rearrangement joins TRBV23-1 to TRBJ1-2; 7 bases match TRBD1. TRBV23-1 is an ORF; its function is uncertain. The CDR3 runs 16 residues. Trimming at V came to 0 bases and at J to 9 bases, leaving 13 bases not matched to a gene. DNA for the CDR3: TGCGCCAGCAGTCAATCGATAAGGGGGCGCGGTACGAGCTACACCTTC. This sequence encodes CASSQSIRGRGTSYTF.

The rearrangement links TRBV5-5 to TRBJ2-1; 9 bases line up with TRBD1. The CDR3 totals 13 residues. J was trimmed by 15 bases and V by 4 bases; bases with no gene match: 11. Germline CDR1 and CDR2: SGHKS and YYEKEE (reference sequence). The CDR3: CASSLIGTGQGFF. The CDR3 DNA reads TGTGCCAGCAGCCTTATCGGGACAGGGCAGGGGTTCTTC.

This clone was counted between two and nine times. The chain employs TRBV5-4 and TRBJ1-1; D is unresolved. The CDR3 is 14 residues long. Trimming took off 4 bases at V and 0 bases at J, with 10 bases between the two ends. Germline V lookup: CDR1 SGHNT, CDR2 YYREEE (reference sequence). The CDR3 reads CASSQRNMNTEAFF. The CDR3 nucleotides are TGTGCCAGCAGCCAACGAAACATGAACACTGAAGCTTTCTTT. The entire variable domain, with the rest obtained from reference TRBV5-4 and TRBJ1-1, is as follows: ETGVTQSPTHLIKTRGQQVTLRCSSQSGHNTVSWYQQALGQGPQFIFQYYREEENGRGNFPPRFSGLQFPNYSSELNVNALELDDSALYLCASSQRNMNTEAFFGQGTRLTVV.

The gene calls are TRBV2 and TRBJ2-1; 10 positions match TRBD1. CDR1 SNHLY and CDR2 FYNNEI come from the germline V gene. V was pared by 10 bases and J by 0 bases, with 18 bases of the junction left unmatched. The CDR3 runs to 19 residues. The CDR3 reads CATTEDRGTLMSSYNEQFF. The CDR3 coding sequence is TGTGCCACCACGGAGGACAGGGGGACCCTGATGAGCTCCTACAATGAGCAGTTCTTC.

This clone has more than one count but fewer than ten. This sequence joins TRBV7-9 and TRBJ1-2; D ambiguous. The germline gives CDR1 SEHNR, CDR2 FQNEAQ (reference sequence). The CDR3 contains 15 residues. Trimming removed 1 base at V and 0 bases at J, with 9 bases between. CDR3 sequence reads: CASSLVEAPNYGYTF. Written as DNA, the CDR3 is TGTGCCAGCAGCTTAGTCGAGGCGCCTAACTATGGCTACACCTTC.

This sequence joins TRBV2 and TRBJ1-2, with D unclear. The germline CDR1 and CDR2 sequences are SNHLY and FYNNEI. The ends were cut back, 2 bases at V and 7 bases at J, with 20 bases in the middle. There are 16 residues in the CDR3. CDR3 loop: CASSEIPRGPGAGYTF. Written as DNA, the CDR3 is TGTGCCAGCAGTGAAATCCCCCGAGGACCGGGCGCTGGCTACACCTTC.

The V and J genes are TRBV30 and TRBJ2-3; TRBD1 aligns across 8 bases. This CDR3 is built from 14 residues. Trimming at V came to 3 bases and at J to 3 bases, leaving 5 bases not matched to a gene. Germline assignment: CDR1 GTSNPN and CDR2 SVGIG (reference sequence). CDR3 region: CAWSNRGSTDTQYF. In DNA form, the CDR3 reads TGTGCCTGGAGCAACAGGGGGTCGACAGATACGCAGTATTTT.

This clone showed up just a few times. The rearrangement uses TRBV11-3 and TRBJ2-1; TRBD2 aligns across 8 bases. Germline V CDR1 and CDR2: SGHNT, YENEEA. J gave up 9 bases and V 5 bases, and 9 bases lay outside the gene matches. The CDR3 loop spans 14 amino acids. CDR3 DNA: TGTGCCAGCAGCCCCGAGGCCCTAGCGGGTGAGCAGTTCTTC. Its protein product is CASSPEALAGEQFF.

The sample holds many counts of this clone. J is TRBJ1-4 and V is TRBV6-5; no definite D call. Trimming shortened V by 5 bases and J by 6 bases, and 13 bases separated the two germline ends. The length of the CDR3 is 14 residues. Germline loops: CDR1 MNHEY, CDR2 SVGAGI. CDR3 in DNA: TGTGCCAGCAGTGATTCAGGTTGGGATGAAAAACTGTTTTTT. This sequence encodes CASSDSGWDEKLFF.

This clone has a handful of counts. This chain's CDR3 is CASSQRQERPYNEQFF. The CDR3 nucleotides are TGTGCCAGCAGCCAAAGACAGGAGCGACCATACAATGAGCAGTTCTTC. The rearrangement links TRBV14 to TRBJ2-1; tentatively, D is TRBD1 (6 bases). CDR3 size: 16 residues. Trimming left V 2 bases short and J 4 bases short, with 15 bases between. Germline lookup yields CDR1 SGHDN and CDR2 FVKESK.